A single sample is the source of the 17 T cell receptor beta chains below, sequenced in a study of shared clonotypes between healthy human individuals. Clones were read by immunoSEQ multiplex PCR, and TCRdb kept only the in-frame ones, dropping some. Among about 2.3 million clones listed, around 92% were seen once. The specimen was naive CD4+ T cells from PBMCs. Subset given: CD45RA+ positively selected. All receptors come from a man younger than 35 in good health. Some clones in this sample may be carry-over from other donors' samples.

CDR3 protein: CSGGDPSGSQHF. The CDR3 nucleotides read TGCAGCGGGGGGGACCCCTCGGGGTCCCAGCATTTT. This chain uses TRBV29-1 with TRBJ1-5, with TRBD1 as a possible D gene (5 bases). CDR1 is SQVTM, CDR2 ANQGSEA, per germline. The CDR3 has 12 amino acids. V dropped 7 bases and J dropped 11 bases, with 18 bases sitting between them.

This CDR3 reads CASSSTGGLIRPNEQFF. DNA of the CDR3: TGTGCCAGCAGTTCGACGGGAGGTCTAATCCGGCCCAATGAGCAGTTCTTC. The chain is built from TRBV11-2 and TRBJ2-1, with TRBD2 matching 7 bases. V gave up 6 bases and J gave up 6 bases; unmatched junction bases: 17. CDR1 and CDR2 (germline): SGHAT, FQNNGV. This CDR3 has 17 amino acids.

In this sample, this clone turned up a few times. The rearrangement links TRBV28 to TRBJ1-4, with 7 bases matching TRBD1. CDR3 length equals 14 residues. Germline assignment: CDR1 MDHEN and CDR2 SYDVKM. Trimming took 4 bases from V and 5 from J; bases not matched to a gene: 4. The CDR3 sequence: CASSWTGENEKLFF. The DNA for the CDR3 is TGTGCCAGCAGTTGGACAGGAGAGAATGAAAAACTGTTTTTT.

This chain uses TRBV5-1 with TRBJ2-3, with a possible D match to TRBD1 (5 bases). Germline V lookup: CDR1 SGHRS, CDR2 YFSETQ. This CDR3 is 16 amino acids long. Trimming took 4 bases from V and 6 from J, leaving 21 bases between them. This CDR3 reads CASSPWVGRVTDTQYF. CDR3 in DNA: TGCGCCAGCAGCCCGTGGGTGGGCAGGGTAACTGATACGCAGTATTTT.

This clone was seen more than once but under ten times. The V gene is TRBV18, the J gene TRBJ2-1, with 9 bases lining up with TRBD2. The CDR3 loop spans 15 amino acids. V lost 5 bases, J lost 8 bases, and 10 bases stayed unmatched. Germline V gene lookup returns CDR1 KGHSH and CDR2 LQKENI. CDR3 region: CASSSPSGRNYEQFF. The CDR3 DNA follows: TGTGCCAGCTCATCCCCGAGCGGGAGGAACTATGAGCAGTTCTTC.

The gene calls are TRBV15 and TRBJ2-1; D gene ambiguous. The CDR3 length is 14 residues. The germline gives CDR1 LNHNV, CDR2 YYDKDF (reference sequence). The V end lost 8 bases, the J end lost 0 bases, and 11 bases lay between the germline ends. The CDR3 reads CATAFSHSYNEQFF. Written as DNA, the CDR3 is TGTGCCACCGCCTTTTCGCACTCCTACAATGAGCAGTTCTTC.

The V and J genes are TRBV28 and TRBJ1-4; D not certain. The CDR3 is 15 amino acids. Germline V gives CDR1 MDHEN, CDR2 SYDVKM. V was pared by 3 bases and J by 4 bases, with 12 bases between. CDR3 protein: CASSFWGAYNEKLFF. DNA for the CDR3: TGTGCCAGCAGTTTTTGGGGAGCGTATAATGAAAAACTGTTTTTT.

CDR3 coding DNA: TGTGCCTGGAGGGGGAGTTTAAATCAGCCCCAGCATTTT. Amino acid sequence: CAWRGSLNQPQHF. The rearrangement joins TRBV30 to TRBJ1-5; D is uncertain. The V end lost 3 bases, the J end lost 4 bases, and 10 bases lay between the germline ends. Germline CDR1 GTSNPN, CDR2 SVGIG (reference sequence). This CDR3 has 13 residues.

The chain combines TRBV11-2 with TRBJ2-3; 7 nucleotides align to TRBD1. J was trimmed by 1 base and V by 5 bases; bases with no gene match: 12. Germline V lookup: CDR1 SGHAT, CDR2 FQNNGV. This CDR3 is 17 amino acids long. As DNA, the CDR3 is TGTGCCAGCAGCATCCTCCGGGACAGTCAGCGCACAGATACGCAGTATTTT. Translation: CASSILRDSQRTDTQYF.

The table lists this clone with a few counts. The J gene is TRBJ2-5, the V gene TRBV29-1; 7 bases match TRBD1. The germline CDR1 and CDR2 sequences are SQVTM and ANQGSEA. This CDR3 contains 12 residues. Trimming cost V 7 bases and J 3 bases; bases outside gene matches: 5. The CDR3 nucleotides read TGCAGCGCTAGAGGGACAGAAGAGACCCAGTACTTC. This translates into CSARGTEETQYF.

This clone has only a few counts. Other DNA sequences in the sample encode the same CDR3. The gene calls are TRBV30 and TRBJ1-4; D gene ambiguous. Germline CDR1 reads GTSNPN; CDR2 reads SVGIG (reference sequence). Trimming cost V 0 bases and J 7 bases, with 3 bases left between them. The CDR3 length is 11 residues. DNA of the CDR3: TGTGCCTGGAGTGTGGGTGAAAAACTGTTTTTT. Protein: CAWSVGEKLFF.

This clone was seen just once. This chain links TRBV6-5 with TRBJ1-5, with D possibly TRBD1 on 5 matching bases. The CDR3 is made up of 12 amino acids. Germline assignment: CDR1 MNHEY and CDR2 SVGAGI. Trimming removed 8 bases from V and 6 bases from J, with 11 bases in between. CDR3 nucleotides: TGTGCCAGCGGGGGTATCGGTCAGCCCCAGCATTTT. It codes for CASGGIGQPQHF.

This clone was recorded once. The sample has other DNA sequences that encode this CDR3 too. CDR3 sequence reads: CASSYGTEAFF. CDR3 sequence (DNA): TGTGCCAGCAGTTATGGAACTGAAGCTTTCTTT. The genes are TRBV6-5 and TRBJ1-1; D is unclear. Deletions cut 3 bases from V and 5 bases from J, with 4 bases between. The CDR3 length is 11 residues. CDR1 is MNHEY, CDR2 SVGAGI, per germline.

This chain links TRBV2 with TRBJ2-3; D call uncertain. There are 15 residues in the CDR3. From germline, CDR1 is SNHLY and CDR2 FYNNEI. Trimming took off 4 bases at V and 0 bases at J, with 11 bases between the two ends. CDR3 coding DNA: TGTGCCAGCAGTGTACGCCAGGATAGCACAGATACGCAGTATTTT. This codes for CASSVRQDSTDTQYF.

This rearrangement joins TRBV5-1 to TRBJ1-4, with 9 bases that match TRBD1. The V gene end was trimmed by 5 bases and the J gene end by 7 bases; junction bases not matched to a gene: 6. Germline V gene lookup returns CDR1 SGHRS and CDR2 YFSETQ. CDR3 length: 14 residues. Here the CDR3 DNA reads TGCGCCAGCAGGACGACAGGGGGGAGTGAAAAACTGTTTTTT. Protein sequence: CASRTTGGSEKLFF.

This chain uses TRBV10-2 with TRBJ2-4, with 10 bases that match TRBD1. The CDR3 spans 14 residues. The J segment lost 8 bases and the V segment lost 9 bases, leaving 10 bases of the junction unmatched. Germline V lookup: CDR1 WSHSY, CDR2 SAAADI. The CDR3 loop is CASGAGQGTDIQYF. The CDR3 nucleotides are TGCGCCAGTGGGGCGGGACAGGGGACGGACATTCAGTACTTC.

The chain links TRBV6-6 to TRBJ2-3, with 8 nucleotides matching TRBD1. With V trimmed by 9 bases and J by 1 base, 3 bases remained unmatched. The CDR3 is made up of 13 amino acids. Germline V gives CDR1 MNHNY, CDR2 SVGAGI (reference sequence). CDR3 DNA sequence: TGTGCCAGGAGGGGACAGGGCACAGATACGCAGTATTTT. Amino acids: CARRGQGTDTQYF.